Below are 25 T cell receptor beta chains sequenced from a single sample in a study of tissue T cells after allogeneic stem cell transplantation. Sequencing was performed with immunoSEQ multiplex PCR; in TCRdb, only in-frame clones are kept and a portion is missing. Altogether about 5,700 clones are present, 76% being singletons, with the ten largest covering over 5%. Sequenced material: blood, taken before transplantation. Receptor source: a man aged 40 to 69 who later had graft-versus-host disease after an allogeneic stem cell transplant.

The chain recombines TRBV27 with TRBJ2-3; D is ambiguous. Trimming took off 5 bases at V and 1 base at J, with 10 bases between the two ends. This CDR3 spans 14 amino acids. Germline CDR1 MNHEY, CDR2 SMNVEV (reference sequence). The CDR3 reads CASSPAGRTDTQYF. The CDR3 DNA reads TGTGCCAGCAGTCCTGCCGGCCGCACAGATACGCAGTATTTT.

V gene TRBV11-2 combines with J gene TRBJ2-1; possibly TRBD1 for D (5 bases). CDR1 is SGHAT, CDR2 FQNNGV, per germline. Between the trimmed V and J ends, which lost 6 bases and 6 bases, there was a span of 12 bases. The CDR3 is 13 amino acids. The CDR3 DNA reads as TGTGCCAGCAGTCCCGGACATTTCAATGAGCAGTTCTTC. Its translation: CASSPGHFNEQFF. Supplemented by reference TRBV11-2 and TRBJ2-1, the full variable domain reads EAGVAQSPRYKIIEKRQSVAFWCNPISGHATLYWYQQILGQGPKLLIQFQNNGVVDDSQLPKDRFSAERLKGVDSTLKIQPAKLEDSAVYLCASSPGHFNEQFFGPGTRLTVL.

This clone was seen only a few times. This rearrangement joins TRBV6-6 to TRBJ2-2; D gene ambiguous. Germline loops: CDR1 MNHNY, CDR2 SVGAGI (reference sequence). This CDR3 has 14 residues. V lost 5 bases and J 4 bases, leaving 11 bases between the germline ends. The CDR3 nucleotides read TGTGCCAGCAGTCCCTCCCACAGCACCGGGGAGCTGTTTTTT. It is translated as CASSPSHSTGELFF.

This sequence joins TRBV6-6 and TRBJ2-1; tentatively, D is TRBD1 (6 bases). Trimming took 5 bases from V and 9 from J, leaving 8 bases between them. From germline, CDR1 is MNHNY and CDR2 SVGAGI (reference sequence). CDR3 length equals 11 residues. CDR3 nucleotide sequence: TGTGCCAGCAGTCAAGGGGGTGAGCAGTTCTTC. It is translated as CASSQGGEQFF.

The chain combines TRBV5-6 with TRBJ2-3, with a possible D match to TRBD2 (6 bases). V was trimmed by 4 bases and J by 7 bases, leaving 25 bases between them. This CDR3 comprises 17 residues. CDR1 is SGHDT and CDR2 is YYEEEE in the germline V gene. The CDR3 nucleotides are TGTGCCAGCAGCCCGTTAGCGGAATCCTCAACTGGGAATACGCAGTATTTT. It translates to CASSPLAESSTGNTQYF.

This clone was recorded only once. The chain combines TRBV27 with TRBJ2-7; 12 bases are shared with TRBD1. Germline assignment: CDR1 MNHEY and CDR2 SMNVEV (reference sequence). The CDR3 extends over 15 amino acids. The ends lost 6 bases at V and 3 bases at J; junction bases unmatched: 6. The CDR3 region is CASSPGTGGFYEQYF. The CDR3 coding sequence is TGTGCCAGCAGCCCCGGGACAGGGGGCTTCTACGAGCAGTACTTC.

The rearrangement joins TRBV7-6 to TRBJ2-1; TRBD2 matches at 9 bases. Trimming took 2 bases from V and 12 from J; bases not matched to a gene: 20. CDR1 is SGHVS and CDR2 is FNYEAQ in the germline V gene. The CDR3 is 18 amino acids. The CDR3 sequence: CASSLRADPSGALGGQFF. CDR3 in DNA: TGTGCCAGCAGCTTAAGGGCGGACCCTAGCGGGGCCCTAGGTGGGCAGTTCTTC.

The chain links TRBV29-1 to TRBJ2-7, with 10 positions matching TRBD1. J lost 3 bases, V lost 7 bases, and 12 bases had no gene match. Per germline, CDR1 SQVTM and CDR2 ANQGSEA. The CDR3 has 15 amino acids. The CDR3 here is CSARKGDRGVYEQYF. The CDR3 DNA is TGCAGCGCTCGAAAGGGGGACAGGGGCGTCTACGAGCAGTACTTC.

The CDR3 DNA follows: TGTGCCTGGAGTGAACAGTTGAATTCACCCCTCCACTTT. Protein: CAWSEQLNSPLHF. The V and J genes are TRBV30 and TRBJ1-6; D is unresolved. V shed 1 base and J shed 7 bases, with 8 bases lying between them. CDR1 GTSNPN and CDR2 SVGIG come from the germline V gene (reference sequence). The CDR3 length is 13 residues.

The V and J genes are TRBV9 and TRBJ2-2; unclear D gene. This CDR3 spans 12 amino acids. Per the germline V gene, CDR1 is SGDLS and CDR2 is YYNGEE. V was clipped by 3 bases and J by 2 bases, with 2 bases between them. The CDR3 nucleotides are TGTGCCAGCAGCGACAACACCGGGGAGCTGTTTTTT. It translates to CASSDNTGELFF.

The chain uses TRBV4-2 and TRBJ2-7; possibly TRBD2 for D (6 bases). Between the trimmed V and J ends, which lost 0 bases and 3 bases, there was a span of 21 bases. From germline, CDR1 is LGHNA and CDR2 YNFKEQ. CDR3 size: 18 residues. CDR3 protein: CASSQEGGGNFLVYEQYF. DNA for the CDR3: TGTGCCAGCAGCCAAGAGGGAGGCGGGAACTTTTTGGTCTACGAGCAGTACTTC.

This clone was observed a few times. The rearrangement joins TRBV7-8 to TRBJ1-5; 9 nucleotides match TRBD1. CDR3 size: 16 residues. The germline V gene encodes CDR1 SGHVS and CDR2 FQNEAQ. The junction had 12 bases not matched to a gene; V was cut back by 5 bases and J by 7 bases. The CDR3 region is CASSPETGGGWQPQHF. The CDR3 DNA is TGTGCCAGCAGCCCAGAAACAGGGGGCGGATGGCAGCCCCAGCATTTT.

The table lists this clone with a count of one. The chain couples TRBV18 to TRBJ2-2; D is tentatively TRBD1 or TRBD2 (6 bases each). The CDR3 contains 15 residues. The germline V gene encodes CDR1 KGHSH and CDR2 LQKENI. V shed 8 bases and J shed 5 bases, with 18 bases lying between them. CDR3 nucleotides: TGTGCCAGCCCGGGGGAGGACAGTCCAACCGGGGAGCTGTTTTTT. Translated: CASPGEDSPTGELFF.

The chain links TRBV30 to TRBJ1-1, with 7 bases matching TRBD1. The CDR3 runs to 11 residues. The J segment lost 11 bases and the V segment lost 1 base, leaving 4 bases of the junction unmatched. CDR1 GTSNPN and CDR2 SVGIG come from the germline V gene (reference sequence). The CDR3 is CAWSADRVAFF. In DNA form, the CDR3 reads TGTGCCTGGAGTGCAGACAGGGTGGCTTTCTTT.

This clone was seen a handful of times. The V call is TRBV28, the J call TRBJ1-5; perhaps TRBD1 as D (5 bases). V lost 5 bases to trimming and J lost 3 bases, with 14 bases between them. The CDR3 consists of 15 residues. Germline lookup yields CDR1 MDHEN and CDR2 SYDVKM. This CDR3 is CASSPPAGLNQPQHF. The CDR3 DNA reads as TGTGCCAGCAGTCCCCCAGCGGGACTCAATCAGCCCCAGCATTTT. The full variable domain, in which reference TRBV28 and TRBJ1-5 provide the parts outside the CDR3, is DVKVTQSSRYLVKRTGEKVFLECVQDMDHENMFWYRQDPGLGLRLIYFSYDVKMKEKGDIPEGYSVSREKKERFSLILESASTNQTSMYLCASSPPAGLNQPQHFGDGTRLSIL.

Written as DNA, the CDR3 is TGTGCCAGCAGTTACTTCAGGGGCAGATCTTATGGCTACACCTTC. Translating gives CASSYFRGRSYGYTF. This chain links TRBV6-5 with TRBJ1-2, with D tentatively TRBD1 (6 bases). The V gene lost 1 base and the J gene lost 5 bases, with 14 bases spanning the gap. Germline CDR1 is MNHEY and CDR2 is SVGAGI. This CDR3 spans 15 amino acids.

The chain employs TRBV5-1 and TRBJ2-5, with 11 bases matching TRBD2. Germline CDR1 is SGHRS and CDR2 is YFSETQ. This CDR3 contains 18 residues. V trimming: 1 base; J trimming: 4 bases; junction bases outside the gene matches: 12. CDR3 amino acids: CASSLKRDSGRAPETQYF. CDR3 nucleotide sequence: TGCGCCAGCAGCTTGAAAAGGGATAGCGGGAGGGCCCCAGAGACCCAGTACTTC.

This clone was seen a few times. The rearrangement links TRBV27 to TRBJ2-7; 7 nucleotides agree with TRBD1. With 8 bases clipped from V and 0 bases from J, the junction kept 4 bases outside the gene matches. The CDR3 is 13 residues long. Germline loops: CDR1 MNHEY, CDR2 SMNVEV (reference sequence). The CDR3 nucleotides read TGTGCCAGCGCCGGGACAGACTCCTACGAGCAGTACTTC. It is translated as CASAGTDSYEQYF.

Points on this clone: The same CDR3 can be traced to other DNA sequences in this sample. V usage is TRBV28 and J usage is TRBJ1-2; D unclear. Germline values: CDR1 MDHEN, CDR2 SYDVKM. The CDR3 length is 13 residues. The V end lost 3 bases, the J end lost 2 bases, and 7 bases lay between the germline ends. The CDR3 protein is CASSLTNNYGYTF. The CDR3 region has the DNA TGTGCCAGCAGTTTGACGAACAACTATGGCTACACCTTC.

Judged by abundance, this clone is large. The rearrangement uses TRBV19 and TRBJ2-7, with D possibly TRBD1 on 5 matching bases. V was clipped by 6 bases and J by 2 bases, with 11 bases between them. This CDR3 spans 13 amino acids. Germline-derived CDR1 and CDR2 are LNHDA and SQIVND (reference sequence). The CDR3 loop reads CASRDRLTYEQYF. CDR3 in DNA: TGTGCCAGTAGAGACAGACTCACCTACGAGCAGTACTTC.

The chain employs TRBV9 and TRBJ2-3; D is unresolved. Trimming left V 2 bases short and J 5 bases short, with 6 bases between. The length of the CDR3 is 12 residues. Germline CDR1 is SGDLS and CDR2 is YYNGEE. In DNA form, the CDR3 reads TGTGCCAGCAGCGTCGCTCAAGATACGCAGTATTTT. Amino acid sequence: CASSVAQDTQYF.

The chain links TRBV3-1 (or the pseudogene TRBV3-2) to TRBJ2-7; no clear D. Trimming cost V 0 bases and J 2 bases, with 5 bases left between them. CDR3 length: 13 residues. Per germline, CDR1 LGHDT and CDR2 YNNKEL (reference sequence). CDR3 loop: CASSQELPYEQYF. CDR3 coding DNA: TGTGCCAGCAGCCAAGAACTCCCCTACGAGCAGTACTTC.

A remark on this clone: One end of the junction is discordant with germline, which a read error may explain. This chain connects TRBV2 to TRBJ2-2; 9 bases fit TRBD1. The germline CDR1 and CDR2 sequences are SNHLY and FYNNEI. The CDR3 length is 13 residues. The CDR3 DNA follows: TGTGCCTACGACAGGGGGAACGCCGGGGAGCTGTTTTTT. This codes for CAYDRGNAGELFF.

This clone has only one observation. The chain combines TRBV27 with TRBJ1-5; tentative D call: TRBD1 (6 bases). The germline V gene encodes CDR1 MNHEY and CDR2 SMNVEV (reference sequence). The ends were cut back, 2 bases at V and 7 bases at J, with 15 bases in the middle. There are 15 residues in the CDR3. The CDR3 sequence: CASSLLQGGGQPQHF. Here the CDR3 DNA reads TGTGCCAGCAGTTTACTACAGGGAGGTGGGCAGCCCCAGCATTTT.

The V gene is TRBV7-9, the J gene TRBJ2-2; no firm D call. This CDR3 is built from 11 residues. Germline CDR1 reads SEHNR; CDR2 reads FQNEAQ (reference sequence). The ends were cut back, 3 bases at V and 7 bases at J, with 3 bases in the middle. CDR3: CASSFGGELFF. The CDR3 DNA is TGTGCCAGCAGCTTCGGCGGGGAGCTGTTTTTT.